Presented here are 29 T cell receptor beta chains from one specimen sequenced in a study of T cell clonality in common variable immunodeficiency. The data were produced by immunoSEQ multiplex PCR, yet TCRdb's version contains in-frame clones alone and is incomplete. The data list fewer than 65,000 clones, none observed once; 0.7% to 0.95% falls to the top ten. The sample was peripheral blood mononuclear cells. The receptors derive from a person between 18 and 75 years old in good health.

This clone was counted at least ten times. The observed sequence ends 3 residues before the CDR3 terminus, with the missing tail filled in from the germline J gene. The chain links TRBV19 to TRBJ2-3; TRBD2 matches at 12 bases. CDR3 length: 16 amino acids. V gave up 4 bases and J gave up 4 bases; unmatched junction bases: 6. The germline V gene has CDR1 LNHDA and CDR2 SQIVND (reference sequence). Incomplete CDR3 DNA: TGTGCCAGTAGTAGCGGACTAGCGGGGAGGGCAGATACG. Translation gives CASSSGLAGRADT. The whole CDR3 protein reads CASSSGLAGRADTQYF.

Worth noting for this clone: The CDR3 is cut off 3 residues early in the read; its end comes from the germline J gene. The chain employs TRBV6-4 and TRBJ1-5, with D hard to call. V was clipped by 4 bases and J by 5 bases, with 9 bases between them. The CDR3 loop spans 13 amino acids. In germline, CDR1 is MRHNA, CDR2 SNTAGT. CDR3 DNA (partial): TGTGCCAGCAGTGTCGAGGTCCATCAGCCC. This sequence encodes CASSVEVHQP. The CDR3 as a whole reads CASSVEVHQPQHF.

Comments on this clone: The DNA ends 3 residues before the CDR3 does, and the rest of the CDR3 is filled in from the germline J gene. The chain couples TRBV7-2 to TRBJ1-6, with D unclear. The V gene's germline CDR1 is SGHTA and CDR2 FQGNSA. The CDR3 totals 15 residues. V was cut by 5 bases and J by 5 bases, with 13 bases left in between. CDR3 sequence: CASSIRRANNSPLHF. The part of the CDR3 DNA that was read is TGTGCCAGCAGCATCCGGAGGGCGAATAATTCACCC.

This clone has a count of ten or more. The CDR3 end is not reached by the read, which stops 3 residues before it; the germline J gene fills it in. The chain employs TRBV5-6 and TRBJ2-7; D may be TRBD1 (7 bases). The CDR3 is 15 amino acids. With 3 bases removed from V and 2 bases from J, the gap between germline ends came to 15 bases. Looked up from germline, CDR1 is SGHDT and CDR2 is YYEEEE. Incomplete CDR3 DNA: TGTGCCAGCAGCTCCAGGGGGGCTCTGCCCTACGAG. Translation: CASSSRGALPYE. The full CDR3 reads CASSSRGALPYEQYF.

This clone has a count of ten or more. The read ends 3 residues early relative to the CDR3; the germline J gene fills the gap. This chain links TRBV5-8 with TRBJ2-3; possible D gene TRBD1, 5 bases. The CDR3 is made up of 13 amino acids. V lost 2 bases and J 6 bases, leaving 10 bases between the germline ends. Germline V gene data show CDR1 as SGHTS and CDR2 as YDEGEE. CDR3 in amino acids: CASSFQGWDTQYF. The CDR3 bases that were read are TGTGCCAGCAGCTTTCAGGGTTGGGATACG. Full variable domain (remainder filled in from reference TRBV5-8 and TRBJ2-3): EAGVTQSPTHLIKTRGQQATLRCSPISGHTSVYWYQQALGLGLQFLLWYDEGEERNRGNFPPRFSGRQFPNYSSELNVNALELEDSALYLCASSFQGWDTQYFGPGTRLTVL.

The table lists this clone with many counts. Read sequence stops 3 residues before the CDR3 end, and the germline J gene provides the missing end. The chain recombines TRBV30 with TRBJ1-2; weak D call: TRBD1 (6 bases). The CDR3 is 13 residues long. CDR1 is GTSNPN, CDR2 SVGIG, per germline (reference sequence). The ends were cut back, 7 bases at V and 5 bases at J, with 17 bases in the middle. The DNA read from the CDR3 is TGTGCCTCACGTCCAACAGGGAGATATGGC. Amino acid sequence: CASRPTGRYG. In full, the CDR3 reads CASRPTGRYGYTF.

The table lists this clone with many counts. Read coverage stops 3 residues before the CDR3 terminus; the germline J gene supplies the remainder. This rearrangement joins TRBV7-3 to TRBJ2-3; 7 nucleotides align to TRBD2. Germline trimming cut 5 bases from V and 0 bases from J; bases unmatched to any gene: 8. This CDR3 region has 16 residues. Germline-derived CDR1 and CDR2 are SGHTA and FQGTGA. CDR3 bases read: TGTGCCAGCAGCGTACTAGCGCCCACTAGCACAGATACG. This sequence encodes CASSVLAPTSTDT. The full CDR3 sequence reads CASSVLAPTSTDTQYF.

The table lists this clone with many counts. The sequenced part of the CDR3 DNA is TGTGCCAGCAGCTTAAACTCAGGGGAGAACACTGAA. Residues: CASSLNSGENTE. The CDR3 in full is CASSLNSGENTEAFF. The chain combines TRBV7-6 with TRBJ1-1, with D possibly being TRBD1 (6 bases). The read finishes 3 residues shy of the CDR3 end, and the germline J gene is used to complete it. V shed 2 bases and J shed 1 base, with 11 bases lying between them. CDR1 is SGHVS, CDR2 FNYEAQ, per germline. The CDR3 contains 15 residues.

This clone has at least ten counts. Partial CDR3 DNA: TGCAGCGTTGCGGGGAACAGGGGCCTAGGGTCTAACTATGGC. Translation gives CSVAGNRGLGSNYG. The entire CDR3 is CSVAGNRGLGSNYGYTF. The rearrangement joins TRBV29-1 to TRBJ1-2; TRBD1 aligns across 7 bases. The read gets to within 3 residues of the CDR3 end, and the germline J gene fills in the rest. Germline V gives CDR1 SQVTM, CDR2 ANQGSEA. CDR3 length: 17 amino acids. V was pared by 4 bases and J by 0 bases, with 14 bases of the junction left unmatched.

This clone was counted many times. The read comes to an end 3 residues before the CDR3 does, leaving the germline J gene to fill in the end. This rearrangement joins TRBV11-3 to TRBJ1-1; 10 positions match TRBD1. Per the germline V gene, CDR1 is SGHNT and CDR2 is YENEEA. The CDR3 has 14 amino acids. Trimming took 3 bases from V and 5 from J; bases not matched to a gene: 3. CDR3 bases read: TGTGCCAGCAGCTTGACAGGGGGCGATACTGAA. It is translated as CASSLTGGDTE. The full CDR3 is CASSLTGGDTEAFF.

To note about this clone: Sequencing ends 3 residues short of the CDR3 end; the germline J gene provides the rest. The chain combines TRBV11-2 with TRBJ2-2; 9 bases map to TRBD1. CDR3 length equals 14 residues. The germline gives CDR1 SGHAT, CDR2 FQNNGV. The covered CDR3 bases are TGTGCCAGCAGCTCGGACAGGGGATATTCACCG. It specifies CASSSDRGYSP. The CDR3 in full is CASSSDRGYSPLFF.

This clone was observed a few times. The CDR3 is cut off 3 residues early in the read; its end comes from the germline J gene. The gene calls are TRBV30 and TRBJ1-2; D is unresolved. There are 13 residues in the CDR3. In germline, CDR1 is GTSNPN, CDR2 SVGIG (reference sequence). CDR3 DNA, as far as it was read: TGTGCCTGGAGTGTCGGGGTAATCGTCGAC. Translated, it gives CAWSVGVIVD. The CDR3 in its entirety is CAWSVGVIVDYTF.

This clone was detected ten times or more. The read halts 3 residues ahead of the CDR3 end, with the missing end drawn from the germline J gene. The rearrangement links TRBV19 to TRBJ2-2, with TRBD2 matching over 8 bases. The CDR3 is made up of 14 amino acids. Germline V gene sequence: CDR1 LNHDA, CDR2 SQIVND (reference sequence). V gave up 10 bases and J gave up 4 bases; unmatched junction bases: 8. This CDR3 is CATTSAVITGELFF. The sequenced part of the CDR3 DNA is TGTGCCACGACTAGCGCCGTTATCACCGGGGAG.

This clone has at least ten counts. From the germline J gene comes the end of the CDR3, since the read stops 3 residues before it. The V call is TRBV5-6, the J call TRBJ2-4; 8 nucleotides align to TRBD1. Germline values: CDR1 SGHDT, CDR2 YYEEEE. This CDR3 is 14 amino acids long. The CDR3 DNA, read in part, is TGTGCCAGCAGCGGGGGGACAGGAGGCCATGGT. Translated: CASSGGTGGHG. The full CDR3 protein is CASSGGTGGHGQYF.

This clone was recorded at least ten times. Read sequence stops 3 residues before the CDR3 end, and the germline J gene provides the missing end. This chain links TRBV5-1 with TRBJ1-2; D is possibly TRBD1 (5 bases). CDR3 length equals 12 residues. V was pared by 0 bases and J by 6 bases, with 6 bases between. Germline V gene lookup returns CDR1 SGHRS and CDR2 YFSETQ. The CDR3 region is CASSLEGNGYTF. The part of the CDR3 DNA that was read is TGCGCCAGCAGCTTGGAGGGGAATGGC.

This clone was seen at least ten times. The read halts 3 residues ahead of the CDR3 end, with the missing end drawn from the germline J gene. The chain joins TRBV5-1 to TRBJ2-1; D uncertain. Trimming took off 0 bases at V and 2 bases at J, with 9 bases between the two ends. Germline V gene lookup returns CDR1 SGHRS and CDR2 YFSETQ. CDR3 length equals 15 residues. The CDR3 loop reads CASSLDAIAYNEQFF. The covered CDR3 bases are TGCGCCAGCAGCTTGGATGCTATTGCCTACAATGAG.

This clone occurred many times. Read data end 3 residues before the CDR3 end; the end is taken from the germline J gene. The chain joins TRBV6-1 to TRBJ1-1; 7 bases align to TRBD1. CDR3 size: 15 residues. Germline CDR1 MNHNS, CDR2 SASEGT. The ends lost 2 bases at V and 1 base at J; junction bases unmatched: 4. The CDR3 loop reads CASSETRQGNTEAFF. The sequenced part of the CDR3 DNA is TGTGCCAGCAGTGAAACTAGACAGGGGAACACTGAA.

This clone appeared many times. The read gets to within 3 residues of the CDR3 end, and the germline J gene fills in the rest. The rearrangement joins TRBV5-6 to TRBJ1-3; D gene ambiguous. The V gene lost 2 bases and the J gene lost 0 bases, with 3 bases spanning the gap. Germline lookup yields CDR1 SGHDT and CDR2 YYEEEE. The CDR3 consists of 13 residues. CDR3 in amino acids: CASSFYSGNTIYF. CDR3 DNA, as far as it was read: TGTGCCAGCAGCTTCTACTCTGGAAACACC.

There are many counts of this clone. From the germline J gene comes the end of the CDR3, since the read stops 3 residues before it. The V and J genes are TRBV18 and TRBJ2-7; no clear D gene. This CDR3 region has 14 residues. Germline values: CDR1 KGHSH, CDR2 LQKENI. With 3 bases removed from V and 0 bases from J, the gap between germline ends came to 9 bases. The CDR3 reads CASSPSAVSYEQYF. The sequenced CDR3 bases are TGTGCCAGCTCACCGTCGGCGGTCTCCTACGAG.

This clone was counted many times. Read sequence stops 3 residues before the CDR3 end, and the germline J gene provides the missing end. The chain links TRBV13 to TRBJ2-1; D is possibly TRBD1 (6 bases). CDR1 and CDR2 from the germline V gene are PRHDT and FYEKMQ (reference sequence). Trimming stripped 5 bases from V and 3 bases from J, with 17 bases between. The CDR3 runs to 16 residues. The sequenced part of the CDR3 DNA is TGTGCCAGCAGCCGACAATCCGCAGGGGACTACAATGAG. Translation: CASSRQSAGDYNE. The CDR3 reads in full as CASSRQSAGDYNEQFF.

This clone occurred many times. The CDR3 bases that were read are TGTGCCAGCAGTGAACCAGGGAGGAACACCGGGGAG. Encoded protein: CASSEPGRNTGE. The entire CDR3 is CASSEPGRNTGELFF. V usage is TRBV6-1 and J usage is TRBJ2-2; D could derive from TRBD1 or TRBD2 (5 bases each). The DNA ends 3 residues before the CDR3 does, and the rest of the CDR3 is filled in from the germline J gene. CDR1 is MNHNS and CDR2 is SASEGT in the germline V gene. Trimming shortened V by 2 bases and J by 1 base, and 8 bases separated the two germline ends. This CDR3 is 15 amino acids long.

This clone was observed many times. The CDR3 is cut off 3 residues early in the read; its end comes from the germline J gene. The rearrangement uses TRBV7-3 and TRBJ2-2; 14 bases align to TRBD2. The length of the CDR3 is 18 residues. Trimming took 0 bases from V and 4 from J; bases not matched to a gene: 4. Germline-derived CDR1 and CDR2 are SGHTA and FQGTGA. The sequenced part of the CDR3 DNA is TGTGCCAGCAGCTTAACGGGACTAGCGGGAGATGGCACCGGGGAG. Its protein is CASSLTGLAGDGTGE. The entire CDR3 sequence reads CASSLTGLAGDGTGELFF. Drawing the rest from reference TRBV7-3 and TRBJ2-2, the complete variable domain is GAGVSQTPSNKVTEKGKYVELRCDPISGHTALYWYRQSLGQGPEFLIYFQGTGAADDSGLPNDRFFAVRPEGSVSTLKIQRTERGDSAVYLCASSLTGLAGDGTGELFFGEGSRLTVL.

This clone was recorded many times. The CDR3 sequence: CASSPAGRRNGELFF. CDR3 DNA, as far as it was read: TGTGCCAGCAGCCCTGCGGGGCGAAGAAACGGGGAG. The J gene is TRBJ2-2, the V gene TRBV13, with D possibly TRBD2 on 6 matching bases. Read data end 3 residues before the CDR3 end; the end is taken from the germline J gene. CDR1 PRHDT and CDR2 FYEKMQ come from the germline V gene (reference sequence). The CDR3 contains 15 residues. The germline V and J ends were trimmed by 5 bases and 7 bases, with 17 bases remaining between them.

This clone came up many times. The read is 3 residues too short to cover the CDR3 end, so that end is filled in from the germline J gene. The chain has TRBV7-2 and TRBJ1-5; 8 nucleotides align to TRBD1. The CDR3 is 15 residues long. The ends lost 5 bases at V and 2 bases at J; junction bases unmatched: 5. The V gene's germline CDR1 is SGHTA and CDR2 FQGNSA. CDR3 DNA, as far as it was read: TGTGCCAGCAGCCCAGACAGGGGCGGCAATCAGCCC. Protein product: CASSPDRGGNQP. The complete CDR3 reads CASSPDRGGNQPQHF.

This clone has ten or more counts. The CDR3 is cut off 3 residues early in the read; its end comes from the germline J gene. This chain joins TRBV19 and TRBJ2-1, with D possibly TRBD1 on 6 matching bases. Germline CDR1 and CDR2: LNHDA and SQIVND (reference sequence). Trimming removed 7 bases from V and 3 bases from J, with 13 bases in between. The CDR3 runs 14 residues. The CDR3 sequence is CASTGQGSYNEQFF. Partial CDR3 DNA: TGTGCCAGTACGGGGCAGGGGAGCTACAATGAG. The variable domain in full, with the rest retrieved from reference TRBV19 and TRBJ2-1, is DGGITQSPKYLFRKEGQNVTLSCEQNLNHDAMYWYRQDPGQGLRLIYYSQIVNDFQKGDIAEGYSVSREKKESFPLTVTSAQKNPTAFYLCASTGQGSYNEQFFGPGTRLTVL.

This clone was picked up many times. The covered CDR3 bases are TGTGCCAGCATGGCGACTAGCGGGAGGGCCTACGAG. Protein sequence: CASMATSGRAYE. The entire CDR3 is CASMATSGRAYEQYF. The rearrangement joins TRBV2 to TRBJ2-7; TRBD2 matches 14 bases. The read terminates 3 residues ahead of where the CDR3 ends, so the germline J gene completes it. This CDR3 region has 15 residues. V was pared by 7 bases and J by 2 bases, with 4 bases of the junction left unmatched. The V gene's germline CDR1 is SNHLY and CDR2 FYNNEI.

With respect to this clone: Read data end 3 residues before the CDR3 end; the end is taken from the germline J gene. J is TRBJ1-2 and V is TRBV10-2; a weak D match, TRBD1 (5 bases). The CDR3 is made up of 12 amino acids. Germline assignment: CDR1 WSHSY and CDR2 SAAADI. The chain's CDR3 is CASSEQESGYTF. CDR3 DNA (partial): TGCGCCAGCAGTGAACAGGAAAGCGGC.

This clone was counted at least ten times. The CDR3 goes on 3 residues after the read ends, and that part is filled in from the germline J gene. This chain uses TRBV19 with TRBJ1-2, with 8 positions matching TRBD1. This CDR3 comprises 13 residues. Germline V gives CDR1 LNHDA, CDR2 SQIVND (reference sequence). Germline trimming cut 9 bases from V and 4 bases from J; bases unmatched to any gene: 7. The covered CDR3 bases are TGTGCCAGCAGGACAGGGAGCTCCTATGGC. It yields the protein CASRTGSSYG. The whole CDR3 region reads CASRTGSSYGYTF.

There are a few counts of this clone. The CDR3 extends 3 residues past the end of the read, so its final part is completed from the germline J gene. The chain links TRBV19 to TRBJ1-2; D gene uncertain. The length of the CDR3 is 13 residues. Germline CDR1 LNHDA, CDR2 SQIVND (reference sequence). The sequenced part of the CDR3 DNA is TGTGCCAGTAGTACCGACAAATACAATGAC. It specifies CASSTDKYND. The CDR3 reads in full as CASSTDKYNDYTF.